The source of this T cell receptor beta chain is a study of blood T cell repertoires in COVID-19. Study details: The study drew acute and convalescent COVID-19 samples from the United States, Italy and Spain. The cDNA or gDNA used as material had been derived from T cells, B-cell-depleted T cells, or PBMCs.

In the authors' workflow: Researchers report that nucleated cell counts were estimated from reference gene primer amplification. Sequencing was performed with immunoSEQ multiplex PCR; in TCRdb, only in-frame clones are kept and a portion is missing. V and J calls and clone size are copied from that table; D and trimming were computed from the DNA. Among around 64,000 clones listed, around 87% were seen once. CDR1 MDHEN and CDR2 SYDVKM come from the germline V gene. V shed 3 bases and J shed 7 bases, with 6 bases lying between them. CDR3 length equals 11 residues. V and J are TRBV28 and TRBJ2-5, with D unclear. The specimen was peripheral blood. This TCR was recovered from a man aged 45-65 years with active COVID-19. The CDR3 coding sequence is TGTGCCAGCAGTTTCACGGGGACCCAGTACTTC. This sequence encodes CASSFTGTQYF.